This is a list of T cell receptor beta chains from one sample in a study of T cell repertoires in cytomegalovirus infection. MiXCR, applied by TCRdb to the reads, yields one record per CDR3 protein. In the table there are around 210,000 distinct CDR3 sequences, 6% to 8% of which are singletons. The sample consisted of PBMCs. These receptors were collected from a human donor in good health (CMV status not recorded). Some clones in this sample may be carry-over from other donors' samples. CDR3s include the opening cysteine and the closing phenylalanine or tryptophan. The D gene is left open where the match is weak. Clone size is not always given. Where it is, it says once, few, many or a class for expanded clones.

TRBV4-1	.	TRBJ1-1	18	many	CASSQDWGGGAGNTEAFF	TGCGCCAGCAGCCAAGATTGGGGAGGGGGGGCAGGAAACACTGAAGCTTTCTTT
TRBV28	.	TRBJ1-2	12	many	CASSYFRGGYTF	TGTGCCAGCAGCTACTTCAGGGGCGGCTACACCTTC
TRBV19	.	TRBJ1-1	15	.	CASRTASGGFTEAFF	TGTGCCAGTAGGACCGCCTCCGGGGGTTTCACTGAAGCTTTCTTT
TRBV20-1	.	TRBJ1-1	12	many	CSATFSGSEAFF	TGCAGTGCTACCTTTTCAGGGAGTGAAGCTTTCTTT
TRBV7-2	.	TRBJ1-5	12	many	CASSLREQPQHF	TGTGCCAGCAGCCTACGGGAGCAGCCCCAGCATTTT
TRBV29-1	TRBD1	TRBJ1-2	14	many	CSVDTTGDYYGYTF	TGCAGCGTTGACACGACAGGGGACTACTATGGCTACACCTTC
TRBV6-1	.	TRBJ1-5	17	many	CASRPLTLHGSNQPQHF	TGTGCCAGCAGACCATTAACACTCCATGGGAGCAATCAGCCCCAGCATTTT
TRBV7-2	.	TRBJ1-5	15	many	CASSPGARNNQPQHF	TGTGCCAGCAGCCCCGGGGCGAGGAACAATCAGCCCCAGCATTTT
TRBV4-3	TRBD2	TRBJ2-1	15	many	CASSQLTAGRDEQFF	TGCGCCAGCAGCCAATTGACAGCGGGGAGGGATGAGCAGTTCTTC
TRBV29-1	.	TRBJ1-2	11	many	CSVAPNYGYTF	TGCAGCGTTGCTCCTAACTATGGCTACACCTTC
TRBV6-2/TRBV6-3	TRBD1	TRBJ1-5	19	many	CASSYDRGRDYYSNQPQHF	TGTGCCAGCAGTTACGACAGGGGGCGAGACTATTATAGCAATCAGCCCCAGCATTTT
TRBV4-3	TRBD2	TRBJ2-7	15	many	CASSQAGTSFNEQYF	TGCGCCAGCAGCCAGGCGGGGACTAGCTTCAACGAGCAGTACTTC
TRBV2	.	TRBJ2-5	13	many	CASSRAPQETQYF	TGTGCCAGCAGTAGGGCCCCACAAGAGACCCAGTACTTC
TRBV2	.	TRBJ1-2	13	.	CASSGGLDYGYTF	TGTGCCAGCAGCGGGGGATTGGACTATGGCTACACCTTC
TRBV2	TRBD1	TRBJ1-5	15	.	CASSEAGQGNQPQHF	TGTGCCAGCAGTGAAGCAGGACAGGGGAATCAGCCCCAGCATTTT
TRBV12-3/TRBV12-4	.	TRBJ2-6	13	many	CASRLTGANVLTF	TGTGCCAGCAGGCTAACTGGGGCCAACGTCCTGACTTTC
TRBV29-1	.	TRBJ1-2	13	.	CSVEETGSLAGAF	TGCAGCGTTGAAGAAACGGGGTCACTAGCGGGCGCCTTC
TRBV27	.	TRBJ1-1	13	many	CASSLSPGVGAFF	TGTGCCAGCAGTTTATCCCCGGGAGTGGGGGCTTTCTTT
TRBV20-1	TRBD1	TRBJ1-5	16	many	CSASPLADRARQPQHF	TGCAGTGCTAGTCCCCTCGCTGACAGGGCGAGGCAGCCCCAGCATTTT
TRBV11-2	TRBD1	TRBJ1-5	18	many	CASSLDIGGQGGNQPQHF	TGTGCCAGCAGCTTAGATATAGGAGGACAGGGGGGCAATCAGCCCCAGCATTTT
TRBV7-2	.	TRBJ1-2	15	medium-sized	CASSPGGQGTYGYTF	TGTGCCAGCAGCCCGGGGGGCCAGGGTACCTATGGCTACACCTTC
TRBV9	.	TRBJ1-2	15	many	CASSVSAGASYGYTF	TGTGCCAGCAGCGTATCGGCAGGGGCAAGCTATGGCTACACCTTC
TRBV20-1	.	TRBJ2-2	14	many	CSARYGAYTGELFF	TGCAGTGCTAGATACGGAGCTTACACCGGGGAGCTGTTTTTT
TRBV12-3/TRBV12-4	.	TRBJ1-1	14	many	CASGSNAVYTEAFF	TGTGCCAGCGGATCCAATGCAGTGTACACTGAAGCTTTCTTT
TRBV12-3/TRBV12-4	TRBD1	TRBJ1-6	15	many	CASSLATGRNSPLHF	TGTGCCAGCAGTTTAGCGACAGGGAGAAATTCACCCCTCCACTTT
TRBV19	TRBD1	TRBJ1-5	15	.	CASSMGQGESQPQHF	TGTGCCAGTAGTATGGGGCAGGGGGAGAGCCAGCCCCAGCATTTT
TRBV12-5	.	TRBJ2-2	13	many	CASGRTGGGELFF	TGTGCTAGTGGCCGGACCGGCGGTGGGGAGCTGTTTTTT
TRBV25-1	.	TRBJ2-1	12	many	CASSPGYNEQFF	TGTGCCAGCAGTCCAGGGTACAATGAGCAGTTCTTC
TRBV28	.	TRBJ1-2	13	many	CASFRQENYGYTF	TGTGCCAGCTTTAGGCAGGAGAACTATGGCTACACCTTC
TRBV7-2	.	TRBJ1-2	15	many	CASSSLGGEGYGYTF	TGTGCCAGCAGCTCCCTCGGGGGGGAGGGCTATGGCTACACCTTC
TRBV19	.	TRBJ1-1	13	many	CASSIGPNTEAFF	TGTGCCAGTAGTATCGGACCGAACACTGAAGCTTTCTTT
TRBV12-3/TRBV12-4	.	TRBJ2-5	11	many	CASGVKETQYF	TGTGCCAGCGGGGTGAAAGAGACCCAGTACTTC
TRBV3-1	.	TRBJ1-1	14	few	CASRQGGSNTEAFF	TGTGCCAGCAGACAAGGGGGATCGAACACTGAAGCTTTCTTT
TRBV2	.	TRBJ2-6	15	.	CASGDDYSGANVLTF	TGTGCCAGCGGGGACGACTACTCTGGGGCCAACGTCCTGACTTTC
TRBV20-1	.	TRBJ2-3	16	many	CSARDHTGGGSDTQYF	TGCAGTGCTAGAGATCATACGGGGGGCGGGTCAGATACGCAGTATTTT
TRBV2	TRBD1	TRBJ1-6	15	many	CASSGLGQGNSPLHF	TGTGCCAGCAGTGGTTTGGGACAGGGCAATTCACCCCTCCACTTT
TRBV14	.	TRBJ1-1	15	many	CASSQVRRAGTEAFF	TGTGCCAGCAGCCAAGTTCGGAGGGCTGGCACTGAAGCTTTCTTT
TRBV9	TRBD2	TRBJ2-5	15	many	CASSVGLAGEETQYF	TGTGCCAGCAGCGTAGGGCTAGCGGGGGAAGAGACCCAGTACTTC
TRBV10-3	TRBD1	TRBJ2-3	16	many	CAISEPGTGGTDTQYF	TGTGCCATCAGTGAACCCGGGACAGGGGGAACAGATACGCAGTATTTT
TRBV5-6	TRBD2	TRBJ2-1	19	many	CASSQIVPGLAGGPDEQFF	TGTGCCAGCAGCCAGATAGTCCCGGGACTAGCGGGGGGGCCCGATGAGCAGTTCTTC